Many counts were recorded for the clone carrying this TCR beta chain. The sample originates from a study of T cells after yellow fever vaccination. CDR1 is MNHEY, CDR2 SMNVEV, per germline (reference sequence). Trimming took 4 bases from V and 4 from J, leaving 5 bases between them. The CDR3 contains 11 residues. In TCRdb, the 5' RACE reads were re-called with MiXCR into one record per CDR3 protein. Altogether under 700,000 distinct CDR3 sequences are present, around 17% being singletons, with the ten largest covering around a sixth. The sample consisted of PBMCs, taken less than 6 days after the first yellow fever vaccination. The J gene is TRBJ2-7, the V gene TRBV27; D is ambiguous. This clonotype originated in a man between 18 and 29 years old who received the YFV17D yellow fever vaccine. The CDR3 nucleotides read TGTGCCAGCAGTTCTATTTACGAGCAGTACTTC. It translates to CASSSIYEQYF.